This T cell receptor (beta chain) was sequenced for a study of blood T cell repertoires in COVID-19. Study at large: PBMCs, B-cell-depleted T cells, or T cells were the source of the cDNA or gDNA that made up the material.

Original handling: Quantification of nucleated cells was approximated via reference gene primer amplification. Sequencing was performed with immunoSEQ multiplex PCR; in TCRdb, only in-frame clones are kept and a portion is missing. V, J and clone size derive from that table, while D and trimming were established from the DNA sequence. This table has 110,000 or so clones, approximately 81% appearing once. Germline V lookup: CDR1 LNHDA, CDR2 SQIVND (reference sequence). The CDR3 consists of 14 residues. Trimming left V 6 bases short and J 0 bases short, with 11 bases between. The sequencing sample was made of peripheral blood. The TCR originated in a man aged 35-49 years with acute or convalescent COVID-19. The chain has TRBV19 and TRBJ1-1; possible D gene TRBD1, 5 bases. CDR3 sequence: CASRQDLLNTEAFF. The CDR3 DNA reads TGTGCCAGTAGACAGGATCTATTGAACACTGAAGCTTTCTTT. The entire variable domain, with the rest obtained from reference TRBV19 and TRBJ1-1, is as follows: DGGITQSPKYLFRKEGQNVTLSCEQNLNHDAMYWYRQDPGQGLRLIYYSQIVNDFQKGDIAEGYSVSREKKESFPLTVTSAQKNPTAFYLCASRQDLLNTEAFFGQGTRLTVV.